These T cell receptor beta chains were read from a single sample in a study of molecular identifiers for immune sequencing clone quantification. TCRdb reprocessed the PCR reads via MiXCR and lists one record per CDR3 protein. The sample contains about 36,000 distinct CDR3 sequences, about 18% of which appear only once. Input material: naive CD8+ T cells from blood, with Jurkat cell RNA spiked in. All receptors derive from a human donor in good health. Some libraries in this study had Jurkat cell RNA spiked in. The CDR3 runs from the conserved cysteine through the conserved F or W. A D gene is named only where the DNA matches it firmly. Clone size is shown for a subset of rows, as once, few, many or a class of expanded clone.

size,D,J,V,CDR3,DNA
few,TRBD1,TRBJ2-4,TRBV28,CASSFRGQAGNIQYF,TGTGCCAGCAGTTTCAGGGGGCAGGCGGGAAACATTCAGTACTTC
many,TRBD2,TRBJ2-7,TRBV6-2/TRBV6-3,CASRTYRGLAAETHEQYF,TGTGCCAGCAGGACCTATAGGGGACTAGCGGCTGAAACTCACGAGCAGTACTTC
many,-,TRBJ2-3,TRBV28,CASSFFAYLTDTQYF,TGTGCCAGCAGTTTCTTTGCGTACCTCACAGATACGCAGTATTTT
many,-,TRBJ2-7,TRBV20-1,CSARLASSYEQYF,TGCAGTGCTAGGTTAGCGAGCTCCTACGAGCAGTACTTC
few,TRBD2,TRBJ2-1,TRBV2,CASSDWLAGNEQFF,TGTGCCAGCAGTGACTGGCTAGCGGGCAATGAGCAGTTCTTC
-,TRBD2,TRBJ2-1,TRBV6-1,CASTPGGRVGYNEQFF,TGTGCCAGCACCCCGGGCGGGAGAGTTGGGTACAATGAGCAGTTCTTC
few,TRBD2,TRBJ2-7,TRBV10-3,CAISGGGSYEQYF,TGTGCCATCAGCGGGGGGGGAAGCTACGAGCAGTACTTC
-,-,TRBJ2-1,TRBV29-1,CSAELLLVGAANEQFF,TGCAGCGCAGAGCTCCTACTAGTGGGAGCGGCGAATGAGCAGTTCTTC
many,-,TRBJ2-7,TRBV20-1,CSARTFTGLSYEQYF,TGCAGTGCTCGAACCTTCACAGGATTATCCTACGAGCAGTACTTC
-,TRBD2,TRBJ2-1,TRBV7-3,CASSLIGGRTNNEQFF,TGTGCCAGCAGCTTAATTGGCGGGAGGACAAACAATGAGCAGTTCTTC
many,-,TRBJ2-1,TRBV29-1,CSVGGWVVSGNEQFF,TGCAGCGTTGGTGGATGGGTCGTCTCTGGGAATGAGCAGTTCTTC
-,TRBD1,TRBJ2-7,TRBV4-1,CASSQDSGTGDEQYF,TGCGCCAGCAGCCAAGATAGCGGGACAGGGGACGAGCAGTACTTC
many,TRBD2,TRBJ2-7,TRBV4-2,CASSQEVPSGSSYEQYF,TGTGCCAGCAGCCAAGAAGTGCCTAGCGGGAGCTCCTACGAGCAGTACTTC
many,-,TRBJ2-6,TRBV5-6,CASSLGNSGANVLTF,TGTGCCAGCAGCTTGGGTAACTCTGGGGCCAATGTCCTGACTTTC
many,-,TRBJ2-7,TRBV4-1,CASSQEEVAYEQYF,TGCGCCAGCAGCCAAGAAGAGGTCGCCTACGAGCAGTACTTC
many,-,TRBJ1-6,TRBV7-9,CASSLAPYNSPLHF,TGTGCCAGCAGCTTAGCCCCCTATAATTCACCCCTCCACTTT
once,-,TRBJ2-7,TRBV6-2/TRBV6-3,CASSYPPEQYF,TGTGCCAGCAGTTACCCCCCCGAGCAGTACTTC
many,-,TRBJ1-2,TRBV7-9,CASSLEVSGLDGYTF,TGTGCCAGCAGCTTAGAAGTATCAGGGCTCGATGGCTACACCTTC
few,-,TRBJ2-1,TRBV11-3,CASSLGGGNNEQFF,TGTGCCAGCAGCTTGGGCGGAGGTAACAATGAGCAGTTCTTC
many,TRBD1,TRBJ2-7,TRBV7-9,CATGTASYEQYF,TGTGCCACCGGGACAGCATCCTACGAGCAGTACTTC
few,-,TRBJ2-7,TRBV10-3,CAISQDGNEQYF,TGTGCCATCAGCCAGGACGGCAACGAGCAGTACTTC
many,-,TRBJ2-7,TRBV28,CASSPDYSYEQYF,TGTGCCAGCAGCCCGGACTATTCCTACGAGCAGTACTTC
medium-sized,TRBD2,TRBJ2-7,TRBV20-1,CSVIAGATSYEQYF,TGCAGTGTCATAGCGGGAGCCACCTCCTACGAGCAGTACTTC
many,-,TRBJ2-6,TRBV2,CASSAGLAGANVLTF,TGTGCCAGCAGCGCAGGGTTGGCTGGGGCCAACGTCCTGACTTTC
few,TRBD1,TRBJ2-1,TRBV14,CASSPSGQGPEQFF,TGTGCCAGCAGCCCATCAGGACAGGGGCCTGAGCAGTTCTTC
-,TRBD2,TRBJ2-3,TRBV20-1,CSADTTLSGIGDTQYF,TGCAGTGCTGATACCACCCTTAGCGGGATTGGAGATACGCAGTATTTT
many,-,TRBJ1-5,TRBV19,CASSVFDGNYQPQHF,TGTGCCAGTAGTGTTTTTGACGGTAACTATCAGCCCCAGCATTTT
many,TRBD2,TRBJ2-7,TRBV5-1,CASSDHPGGTSGRNIYEQYF,TGCGCCAGCAGCGACCACCCAGGGGGGACTAGCGGGAGGAACATCTACGAGCAGTACTTC
many,-,TRBJ1-1,TRBV6-5,CASSYEGGNTEAFF,TGTGCCAGCAGTTACGAGGGGGGGAACACTGAAGCTTTCTTT
many,-,TRBJ2-7,TRBV2,CASSLWGVSSYEQYF,TGTGCCAGCAGCCTTTGGGGCGTGAGCTCCTACGAGCAGTACTTC
many,TRBD2,TRBJ2-1,TRBV18,CASSPPSGRNEQFF,TGTGCCAGCTCACCACCGTCCGGGAGGAATGAGCAGTTCTTC
-,-,TRBJ2-1,TRBV18,CASSNARGNEQFF,TGTGCCAGTTCCAACGCTCGGGGGAATGAGCAGTTCTTC
many,-,TRBJ2-7,TRBV20-1,CSARDLLGEGDEQYF,TGCAGTGCTAGAGATCTGTTAGGGGAAGGAGACGAGCAGTACTTC
few,-,TRBJ2-1,TRBV20-1,CSAPHPAGYNEQFF,TGCAGTGCCCCCCATCCAGCAGGTTACAATGAGCAGTTCTTC
many,-,TRBJ2-7,TRBV5-6,CASSLDSAYEQYF,TGTGCCAGCAGCTTGGACAGCGCCTACGAGCAGTACTTC